The clone carrying this T cell receptor beta chain has a count of ten or more. Its antigen remains unknown. This entry comes from a study of neurological immune-mediated disorders. Overall study context: Multiple sclerosis patients numbered 34, with around 31 relapsing-remitting and 3 secondary progressive.

Findings and caveats of the study: The phylogenetic placement of 18 of 34 multiple sclerosis patients' repertoires in one related-CDR3 cluster constitutes a possible signature.

The team produced cDNA through 5'RACE using 10-nucleotide random UMIs. One entry per CDR3 protein results from TCRdb running MiXCR on the 5' RACE reads. The sample consists of around 55,000 distinct CDR3 sequences, over 3.5% of them appearing once. Sequences were obtained from CD4+ T cells from blood. The sequence was collected from a woman in her thirties or forties with multiple sclerosis.

The CDR3 loop reads CASSLVSGGTNYGYTF. The CDR3 DNA is TGCGCCAGCAGCTTGGTGTCAGGGGGAACTAACTATGGCTACACCTTC. The chain carries TRBV5-1 and TRBJ1-2; TRBD1 aligns across 7 bases. This CDR3 comprises 16 residues. CDR1 is SGHRS and CDR2 is YFSETQ in the germline V gene. The trim removed 0 bases at V and 0 bases at J, leaving 5 bases unmatched.